This record covers a single TCR beta chain. Its antigen remains undetermined. Base quality data are lacking; no much larger clone is found one base away. This entry belongs to a study of blood T cell repertoires in COVID-19 (dated by TCRdb to 2018 to 2020). As for the study more broadly: Collaborator samples came from the United States, Italy and Spain and covered acute and convalescent phases of COVID-19. The material from the prospective study consisted of cDNA or gDNA derived from T cells, B-cell-depleted T cells, or PBMCs. The dataset comprised deeply sampled blood TCRbeta repertoires from subjects exposed to, actively infected with, or recovered from COVID-19. The repertoires were released in a freely available public database intended as a resource for research on the immune response to SARS-CoV-2. Samples came from the ongoing ImmuneRACE study (first 160 participants) plus 1,254 subjects from 6 global collaborators. Nearly every sample came with metadata listing a de-identified subject ID, COVID-19 status, age in years and sex. Where HLA class I and class II types were available, the types were taken from metadata supplied by the sample provider, not from assay-based typing.

The full study reports these points: The quantity of clinical and demographic metadata differed by source and by participant and was supplied without curation.

TCRbeta CDR3 regions were amplified from genomic DNA using the immunoSEQ Assay, a bias-controlled multiplex PCR. The original pipeline was this. Nucleated cell counts per sample were estimated from amplification of reference gene primers within the assay. To quantify the absolute abundance of each unique TCRbeta CDR3 rearrangement, sequence reads were collapsed and filtered. For each sample, productive Simpson clonality was calculated as the square root of Simpson's diversity index over productive rearrangements. Not all clones reach the TCRdb copy of this immuneACCESS table, which keeps in-frame sequences only. Checked studies attribute under half of the gap to unresolved V genes and leave the rest unexplained. From that table come the V and J calls and clone size; the DNA was used to work out D and trimming. Here the sample has about 310,000 clones; 70% to 90% occur a single time. The ten biggest clones cover approximately 8.8% of the sample.

V is cut by 2 bases and J by 6 bases, and the space between the germline ends is 8 bases. The CDR3 starts with the cysteine, ends with the phenylalanine, and has 13 residues. Only the CDR3 part of the read is kept: 39 bases, read in frame from the first base. Enrolling through a virtual design, the prospective study's participants ranged in age from roughly 18 to 90 years and lived across 20 to 25 United States geographic areas. Cohort assignment in the prospective study relied on participant-reported clinical history from a screening survey and a study questionnaire. For ImmuneRACE Cohort 3, a participant was defined as recovered based on two consecutive negative NP/OP PCR tests, clearance by a healthcare professional, or resolution of symptoms. Mobile phlebotomists in the prospective study collected whole blood, serum and a nasopharyngeal or oropharyngeal swab from every participant. Prospective study participants could optionally give additional blood draws and questionnaires over an approximately two-month period. Prospective study blood samples were shipped either frozen or at room temperature before DNA extraction.

The receptor's source is a woman between 35 and 50 years old who had recovered from COVID-19. Material: PBMCs or T cells enriched from blood (not recorded which). The chain joins TRBV12-3 or TRBV12-4 to TRBJ2-1, with no confidently assigned D gene. CDR3 protein: CASSLQSPNEQFF. In nucleotides, the sequence is TGTGCCAGCAGTTTACAAAGCCCCAATGAGCAGTTCTTC.